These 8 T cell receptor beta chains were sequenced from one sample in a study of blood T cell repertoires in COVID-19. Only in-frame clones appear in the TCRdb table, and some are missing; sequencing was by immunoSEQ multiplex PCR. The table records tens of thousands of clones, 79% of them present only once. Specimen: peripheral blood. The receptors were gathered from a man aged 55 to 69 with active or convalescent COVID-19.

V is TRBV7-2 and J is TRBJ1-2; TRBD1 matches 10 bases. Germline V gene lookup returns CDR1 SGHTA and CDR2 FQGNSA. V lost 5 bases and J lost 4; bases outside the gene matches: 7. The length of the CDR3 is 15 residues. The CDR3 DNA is TGTGCCAGCAGCACCCGACAGGGGGCTGTCTATGGCTACACCTTC. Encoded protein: CASSTRQGAVYGYTF.

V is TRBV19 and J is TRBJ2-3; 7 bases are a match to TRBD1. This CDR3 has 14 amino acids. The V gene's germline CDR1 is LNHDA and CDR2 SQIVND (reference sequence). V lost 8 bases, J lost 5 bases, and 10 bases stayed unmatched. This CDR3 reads CASRFGAGGDTQYF. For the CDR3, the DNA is TGTGCCAGTCGTTTCGGGGCAGGGGGAGATACGCAGTATTTT.

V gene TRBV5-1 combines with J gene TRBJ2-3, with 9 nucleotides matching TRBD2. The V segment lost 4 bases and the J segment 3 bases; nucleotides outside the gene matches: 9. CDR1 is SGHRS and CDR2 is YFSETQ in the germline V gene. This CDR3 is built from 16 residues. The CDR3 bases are TGCGCCAGCAGCCCGGGACTAGCACCAGCGACAGATACGCAGTATTTT. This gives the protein CASSPGLAPATDTQYF.

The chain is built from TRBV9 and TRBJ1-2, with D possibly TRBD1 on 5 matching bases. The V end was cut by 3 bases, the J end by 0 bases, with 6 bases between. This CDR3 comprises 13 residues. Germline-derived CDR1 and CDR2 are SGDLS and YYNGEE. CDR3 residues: CASSEGSNYGYTF. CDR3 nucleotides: TGTGCCAGCAGCGAGGGGTCTAACTATGGCTACACCTTC.

The CDR3 DNA follows: TGTGCCAGCTCCTCCCAGACAGGGGCTGGAAACACCATATATTTT. This sequence encodes CASSSQTGAGNTIYF. The rearrangement joins TRBV2 to TRBJ1-3, with TRBD1 matching 8 bases. Germline CDR1 reads SNHLY; CDR2 reads FYNNEI. V dropped 8 bases and J dropped 2; count of bases not matched to a gene: 8. The CDR3 has 15 amino acids.

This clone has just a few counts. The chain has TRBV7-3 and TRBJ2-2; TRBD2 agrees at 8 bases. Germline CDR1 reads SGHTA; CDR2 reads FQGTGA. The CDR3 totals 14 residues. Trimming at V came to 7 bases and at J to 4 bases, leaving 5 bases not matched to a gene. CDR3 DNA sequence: TGTGCCAGCACGTGGGCGGGGGGCACCGGGGAGCTGTTTTTT. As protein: CASTWAGGTGELFF.

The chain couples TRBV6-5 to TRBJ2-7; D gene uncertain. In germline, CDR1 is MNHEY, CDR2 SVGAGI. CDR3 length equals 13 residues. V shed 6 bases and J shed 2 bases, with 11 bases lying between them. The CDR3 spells CASRLPGTYEQYF. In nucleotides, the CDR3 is TGTGCCAGCAGACTCCCTGGTACCTACGAGCAGTACTTC.

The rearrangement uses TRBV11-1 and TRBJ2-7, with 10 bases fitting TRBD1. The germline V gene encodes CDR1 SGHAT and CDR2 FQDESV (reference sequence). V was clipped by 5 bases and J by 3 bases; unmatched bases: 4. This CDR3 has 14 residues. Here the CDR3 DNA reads TGTGCCAGCAGCGACCGGGACAGGGGCTACGAGCAGTACTTC. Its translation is CASSDRDRGYEQYF.